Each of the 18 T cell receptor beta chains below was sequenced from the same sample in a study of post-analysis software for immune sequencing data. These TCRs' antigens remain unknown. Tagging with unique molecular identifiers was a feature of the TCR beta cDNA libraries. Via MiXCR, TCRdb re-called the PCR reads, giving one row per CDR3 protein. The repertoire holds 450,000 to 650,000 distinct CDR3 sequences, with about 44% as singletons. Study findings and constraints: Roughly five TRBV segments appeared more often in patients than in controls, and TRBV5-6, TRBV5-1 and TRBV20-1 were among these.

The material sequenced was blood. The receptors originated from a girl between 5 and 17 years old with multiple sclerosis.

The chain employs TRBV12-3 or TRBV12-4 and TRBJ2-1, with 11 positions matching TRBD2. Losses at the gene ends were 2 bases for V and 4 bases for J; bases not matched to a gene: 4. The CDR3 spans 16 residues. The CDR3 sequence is CASSLTGTSGYNEQFF. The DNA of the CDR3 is TGTGCCAGCAGTTTAACCGGGACTAGCGGATACAATGAGCAGTTCTTC.

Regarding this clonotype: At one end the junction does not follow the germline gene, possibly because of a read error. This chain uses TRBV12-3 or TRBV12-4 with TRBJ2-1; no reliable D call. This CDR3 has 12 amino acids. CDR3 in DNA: TGTGCCAGCAGTTTCCTCATCAATAAGCAGTTCTTC. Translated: CASSFLINKQFF.

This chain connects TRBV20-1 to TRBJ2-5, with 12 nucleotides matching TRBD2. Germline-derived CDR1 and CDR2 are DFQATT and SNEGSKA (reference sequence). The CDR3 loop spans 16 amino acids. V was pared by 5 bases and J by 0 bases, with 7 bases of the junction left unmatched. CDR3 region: CSARPGLAGYQETQYF. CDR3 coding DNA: TGCAGTGCTCGCCCGGGACTAGCGGGTTACCAAGAGACCCAGTACTTC.

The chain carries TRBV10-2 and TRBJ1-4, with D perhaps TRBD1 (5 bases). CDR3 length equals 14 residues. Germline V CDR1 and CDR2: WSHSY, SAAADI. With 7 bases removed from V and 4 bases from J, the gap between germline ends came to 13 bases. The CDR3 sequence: CASTRDYLNEKLFF. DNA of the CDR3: TGCGCCAGCACTCGGGACTATCTTAATGAAAAACTGTTTTTT.

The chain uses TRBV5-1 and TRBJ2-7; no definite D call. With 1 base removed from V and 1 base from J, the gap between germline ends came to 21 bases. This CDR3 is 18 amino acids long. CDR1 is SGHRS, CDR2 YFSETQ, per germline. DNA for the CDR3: TGCGCCAGCAGCTTGTCTCCCCGACCCCTCCACCTTTCCTACGAGCAGTACTTC. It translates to CASSLSPRPLHLSYEQYF.

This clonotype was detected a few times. This CDR3 is CASSSTGLYEQYF. In nucleotides, the CDR3 is TGCGCCAGCAGCTCGACAGGCCTCTACGAGCAGTACTTC. The chain carries TRBV5-1 and TRBJ2-7, with D perhaps matching TRBD1 (6 bases). The CDR3 has 13 amino acids. Trimming left V 3 bases short and J 3 bases short, with 10 bases between. Germline-derived CDR1 and CDR2 are SGHRS and YFSETQ.

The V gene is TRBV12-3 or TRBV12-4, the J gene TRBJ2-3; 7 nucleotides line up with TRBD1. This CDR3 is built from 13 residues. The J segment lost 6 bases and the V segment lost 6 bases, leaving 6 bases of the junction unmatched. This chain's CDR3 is CASSSRGSDTQYF. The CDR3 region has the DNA TGTGCCAGCAGCTCCAGGGGGTCTGATACGCAGTATTTT.

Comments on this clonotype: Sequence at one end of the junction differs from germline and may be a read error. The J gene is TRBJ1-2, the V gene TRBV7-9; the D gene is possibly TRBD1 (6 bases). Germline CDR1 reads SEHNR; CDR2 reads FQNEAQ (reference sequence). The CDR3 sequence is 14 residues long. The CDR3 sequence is CAGSLPYGGLGYTF. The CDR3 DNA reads TGTGCCGGCAGCCTCCCTTACGGGGGGCTCGGCTACACCTTC.

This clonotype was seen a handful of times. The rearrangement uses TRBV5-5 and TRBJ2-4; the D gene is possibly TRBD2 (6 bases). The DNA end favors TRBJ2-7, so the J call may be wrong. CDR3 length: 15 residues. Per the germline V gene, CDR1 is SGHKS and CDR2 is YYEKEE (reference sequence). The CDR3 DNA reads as TGTGCCAGCAGCTTGGAGGGCGGGGAGTACTACGAGCAGTACTTC. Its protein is CASSLEGGEYYEQYF.

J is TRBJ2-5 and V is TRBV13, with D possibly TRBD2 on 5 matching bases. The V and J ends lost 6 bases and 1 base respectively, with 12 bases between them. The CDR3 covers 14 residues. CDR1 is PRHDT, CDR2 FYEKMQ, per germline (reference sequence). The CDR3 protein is CASSPGFIQETQYF. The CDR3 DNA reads TGTGCCAGCAGTCCGGGGTTCATCCAAGAGACCCAGTACTTC.

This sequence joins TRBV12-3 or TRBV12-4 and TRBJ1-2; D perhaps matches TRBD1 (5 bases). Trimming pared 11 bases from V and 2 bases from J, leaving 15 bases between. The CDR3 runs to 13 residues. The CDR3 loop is CASVGAANYGYTF. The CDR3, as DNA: TGTGCCTCAGTTGGGGCAGCAAACTATGGCTACACCTTC.

CDR3 bases: TGTGCCAGCAGCTTAATAGCATCCGAGCAGTTCTTC. Amino acid sequence: CASSLIASEQFF. V is TRBV11-1 and J is TRBJ2-1, with D unclear. The CDR3 contains 12 residues. Germline V gene data show CDR1 as SGHAT and CDR2 as FQDESV (reference sequence). Trimming pared 2 bases from V and 10 bases from J, leaving 9 bases between.

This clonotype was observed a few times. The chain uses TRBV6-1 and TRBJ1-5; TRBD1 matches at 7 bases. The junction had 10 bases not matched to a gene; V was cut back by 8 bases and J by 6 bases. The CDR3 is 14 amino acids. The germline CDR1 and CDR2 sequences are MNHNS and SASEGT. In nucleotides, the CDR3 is TGTGCCAGCTGTGTTCAGGGGGGGAGTCAGCCCCAGCATTTT. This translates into CASCVQGGSQPQHF.

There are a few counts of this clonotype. Written as DNA, the CDR3 is TGTGCCAGCAGTTTATCGGGGCAGGGGGCTGGCAATCAGCCCCAGCATTTT. It codes for CASSLSGQGAGNQPQHF. The chain uses TRBV12-3 or TRBV12-4 and TRBJ1-5; 8 bases match TRBD1. The CDR3 sequence is 17 residues long. V lost 2 bases to trimming and J lost 2 bases; unmatched junction nucleotides: 8.

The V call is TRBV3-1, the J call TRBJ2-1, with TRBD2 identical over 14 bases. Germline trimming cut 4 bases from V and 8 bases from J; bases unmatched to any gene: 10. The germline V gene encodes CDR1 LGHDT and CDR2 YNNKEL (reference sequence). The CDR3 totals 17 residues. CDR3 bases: TGTGCCAGCAGCCTCACAATGACTAGCGGGAGGGTTGATGAGCAGTTCTTC. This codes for CASSLTMTSGRVDEQFF.

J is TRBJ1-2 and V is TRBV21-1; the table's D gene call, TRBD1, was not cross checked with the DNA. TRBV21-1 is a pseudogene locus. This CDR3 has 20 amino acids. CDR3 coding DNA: TGTGCCAGCAGCAAAGCTGTCGGGGGCGGACAGGGAGTCTCTAACTATGGCTACACCTTC. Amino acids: CASSKAVGGGQGVSNYGYTF.

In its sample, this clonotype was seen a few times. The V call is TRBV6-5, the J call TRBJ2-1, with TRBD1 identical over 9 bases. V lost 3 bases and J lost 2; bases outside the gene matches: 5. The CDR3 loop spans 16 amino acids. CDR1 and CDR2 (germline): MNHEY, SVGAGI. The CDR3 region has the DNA TGTGCCAGCAGTTATACCGGGACAGGGACCTACAATGAGCAGTTCTTC. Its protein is CASSYTGTGTYNEQFF.

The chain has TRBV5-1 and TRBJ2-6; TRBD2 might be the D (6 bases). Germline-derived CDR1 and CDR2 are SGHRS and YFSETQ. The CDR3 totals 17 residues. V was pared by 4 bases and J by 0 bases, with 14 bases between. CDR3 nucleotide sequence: TGCGCCAGCAGCCCCCTCCCGGGAGCCTCTGGGGCCAACGTCCTGACTTTC. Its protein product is CASSPLPGASGANVLTF.